One T cell receptor (beta chain) is described in this entry. The protocol was immunoSEQ multiplex PCR, while the TCRdb copy is restricted to in-frame clones and leaves out a portion. This sample carries several thousand clones, approximately 56% of them seen once, and the ten largest clones take more than 5%. These data are taken from a study of tumour-infiltrating T cells in Burkitt lymphoma. Study at large: Repertoire clonality predicted overall and progression-free survival.

The sequencing sample was made of tumor tissue. This TCR was sampled from a human donor with diffuse large B-cell lymphoma.

CDR3 amino acids: CASSFIASNEQFF. CDR3 DNA sequence: TGTGCCAGCAGTTTTATTGCTAGCAATGAGCAGTTCTTC. V and J are TRBV6-1 and TRBJ2-1; D not resolved. The V end lost 5 bases, the J end lost 6 bases, and 11 bases lay between the germline ends. The CDR3 sequence is 13 residues long. Germline V gene data show CDR1 as MNHNS and CDR2 as SASEGT.